This TCR beta chain was recovered during a study of cytomegalovirus exposure and HLA in healthy donors. Donors sampled were nominally healthy, though unrecorded immune exposures were likely. With regard to this clone: Its cognate antigen is unknown.

Trimming cost V 4 bases and J 4 bases; bases outside gene matches: 7. CDR3 length: 14 residues. Germline-derived CDR1 and CDR2 are SGDLS and YYNGEE. Findings and caveats of the study: Later on, analysis showed that most CMV-associated TCR beta chains appeared to be HLA-restricted. The study designated fewer than 200 TCR beta chains cytomegalovirus-associated. The presence/absence work took it that sequencing depth was about the same across donors.

The PCR was carried out with 60 Vbeta primers and 13 Jbeta primers. The assay was immunoSEQ multiplex PCR, and TCRdb's table has in-frame clones only and misses some. The profile shows 100,000 to 150,000 clones, 70% to 80% of them singletons. Sequencing was carried out using PBMCs. The rearrangement uses TRBV9 and TRBJ2-5; TRBD2 matches at 7 bases. This clonotype was sampled from a middle-aged man in good health and CMV-seropositive. DNA for the CDR3: TGTGCCAGCAGCCCGAGACTAGCCGGAGAGACCCAGTACTTC. Protein: CASSPRLAGETQYF.